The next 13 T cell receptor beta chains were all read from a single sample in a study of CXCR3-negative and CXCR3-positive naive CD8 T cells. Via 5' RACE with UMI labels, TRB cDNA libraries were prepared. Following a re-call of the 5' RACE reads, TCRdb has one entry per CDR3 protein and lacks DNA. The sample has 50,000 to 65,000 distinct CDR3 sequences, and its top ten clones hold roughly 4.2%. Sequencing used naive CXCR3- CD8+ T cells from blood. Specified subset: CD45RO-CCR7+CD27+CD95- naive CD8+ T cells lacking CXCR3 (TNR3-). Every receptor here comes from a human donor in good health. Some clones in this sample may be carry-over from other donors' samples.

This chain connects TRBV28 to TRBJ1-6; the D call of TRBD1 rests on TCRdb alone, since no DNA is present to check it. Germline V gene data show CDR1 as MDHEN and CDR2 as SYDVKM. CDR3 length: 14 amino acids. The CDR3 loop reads CASSKDSLNSPLHF.

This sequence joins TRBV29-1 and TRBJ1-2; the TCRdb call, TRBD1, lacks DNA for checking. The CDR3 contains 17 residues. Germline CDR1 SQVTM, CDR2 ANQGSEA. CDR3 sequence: CSVDGGRGTGEHYGYTF.

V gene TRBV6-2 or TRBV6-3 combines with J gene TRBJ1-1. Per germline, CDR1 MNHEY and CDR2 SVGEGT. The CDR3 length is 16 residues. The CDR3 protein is CASSFFFVRGNTEAFF.

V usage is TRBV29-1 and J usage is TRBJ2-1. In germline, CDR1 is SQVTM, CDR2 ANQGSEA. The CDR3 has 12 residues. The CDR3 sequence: CSVEVVGNEQFF.

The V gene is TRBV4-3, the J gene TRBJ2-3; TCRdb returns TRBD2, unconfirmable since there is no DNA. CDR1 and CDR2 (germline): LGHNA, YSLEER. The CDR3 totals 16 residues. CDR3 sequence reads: CASSQDRASSTDTQYF.

CDR3 residues: CASSERQGGTEAFF. The chain links TRBV11-1 to TRBJ1-1; TCRdb lists TRBD1, though no DNA is available to test this call. CDR3 length equals 14 residues. CDR1 SGHAT and CDR2 FQDESV come from the germline V gene (reference sequence).

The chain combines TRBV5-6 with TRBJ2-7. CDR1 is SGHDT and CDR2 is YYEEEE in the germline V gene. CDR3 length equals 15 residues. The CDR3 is CASSPKASDPYEQYF.

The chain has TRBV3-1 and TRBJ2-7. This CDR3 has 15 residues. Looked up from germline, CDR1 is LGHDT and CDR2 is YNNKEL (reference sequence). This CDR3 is CASSQDRRSSYEQYF.

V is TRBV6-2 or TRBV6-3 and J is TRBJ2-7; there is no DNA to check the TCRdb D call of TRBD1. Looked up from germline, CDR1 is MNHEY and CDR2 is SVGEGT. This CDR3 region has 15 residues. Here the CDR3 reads CASSRRQVTDYEQYF.

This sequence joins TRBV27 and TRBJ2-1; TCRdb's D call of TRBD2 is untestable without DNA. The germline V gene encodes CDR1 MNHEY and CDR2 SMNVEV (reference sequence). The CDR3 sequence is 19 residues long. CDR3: CASTHGGAGGRSSYNEQFF.

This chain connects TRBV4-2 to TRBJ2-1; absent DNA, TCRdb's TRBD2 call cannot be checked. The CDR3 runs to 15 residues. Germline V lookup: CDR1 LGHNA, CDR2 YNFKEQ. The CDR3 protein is CASSLGSGTSNEQFF.

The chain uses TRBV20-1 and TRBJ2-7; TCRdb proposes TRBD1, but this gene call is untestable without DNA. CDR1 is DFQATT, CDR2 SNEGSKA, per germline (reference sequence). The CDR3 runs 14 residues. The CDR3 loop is CSARDGALSYEQYF.

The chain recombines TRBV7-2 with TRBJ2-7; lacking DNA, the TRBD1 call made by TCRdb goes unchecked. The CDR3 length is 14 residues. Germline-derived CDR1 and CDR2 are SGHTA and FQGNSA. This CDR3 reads CASSSWTGNYEQYF.